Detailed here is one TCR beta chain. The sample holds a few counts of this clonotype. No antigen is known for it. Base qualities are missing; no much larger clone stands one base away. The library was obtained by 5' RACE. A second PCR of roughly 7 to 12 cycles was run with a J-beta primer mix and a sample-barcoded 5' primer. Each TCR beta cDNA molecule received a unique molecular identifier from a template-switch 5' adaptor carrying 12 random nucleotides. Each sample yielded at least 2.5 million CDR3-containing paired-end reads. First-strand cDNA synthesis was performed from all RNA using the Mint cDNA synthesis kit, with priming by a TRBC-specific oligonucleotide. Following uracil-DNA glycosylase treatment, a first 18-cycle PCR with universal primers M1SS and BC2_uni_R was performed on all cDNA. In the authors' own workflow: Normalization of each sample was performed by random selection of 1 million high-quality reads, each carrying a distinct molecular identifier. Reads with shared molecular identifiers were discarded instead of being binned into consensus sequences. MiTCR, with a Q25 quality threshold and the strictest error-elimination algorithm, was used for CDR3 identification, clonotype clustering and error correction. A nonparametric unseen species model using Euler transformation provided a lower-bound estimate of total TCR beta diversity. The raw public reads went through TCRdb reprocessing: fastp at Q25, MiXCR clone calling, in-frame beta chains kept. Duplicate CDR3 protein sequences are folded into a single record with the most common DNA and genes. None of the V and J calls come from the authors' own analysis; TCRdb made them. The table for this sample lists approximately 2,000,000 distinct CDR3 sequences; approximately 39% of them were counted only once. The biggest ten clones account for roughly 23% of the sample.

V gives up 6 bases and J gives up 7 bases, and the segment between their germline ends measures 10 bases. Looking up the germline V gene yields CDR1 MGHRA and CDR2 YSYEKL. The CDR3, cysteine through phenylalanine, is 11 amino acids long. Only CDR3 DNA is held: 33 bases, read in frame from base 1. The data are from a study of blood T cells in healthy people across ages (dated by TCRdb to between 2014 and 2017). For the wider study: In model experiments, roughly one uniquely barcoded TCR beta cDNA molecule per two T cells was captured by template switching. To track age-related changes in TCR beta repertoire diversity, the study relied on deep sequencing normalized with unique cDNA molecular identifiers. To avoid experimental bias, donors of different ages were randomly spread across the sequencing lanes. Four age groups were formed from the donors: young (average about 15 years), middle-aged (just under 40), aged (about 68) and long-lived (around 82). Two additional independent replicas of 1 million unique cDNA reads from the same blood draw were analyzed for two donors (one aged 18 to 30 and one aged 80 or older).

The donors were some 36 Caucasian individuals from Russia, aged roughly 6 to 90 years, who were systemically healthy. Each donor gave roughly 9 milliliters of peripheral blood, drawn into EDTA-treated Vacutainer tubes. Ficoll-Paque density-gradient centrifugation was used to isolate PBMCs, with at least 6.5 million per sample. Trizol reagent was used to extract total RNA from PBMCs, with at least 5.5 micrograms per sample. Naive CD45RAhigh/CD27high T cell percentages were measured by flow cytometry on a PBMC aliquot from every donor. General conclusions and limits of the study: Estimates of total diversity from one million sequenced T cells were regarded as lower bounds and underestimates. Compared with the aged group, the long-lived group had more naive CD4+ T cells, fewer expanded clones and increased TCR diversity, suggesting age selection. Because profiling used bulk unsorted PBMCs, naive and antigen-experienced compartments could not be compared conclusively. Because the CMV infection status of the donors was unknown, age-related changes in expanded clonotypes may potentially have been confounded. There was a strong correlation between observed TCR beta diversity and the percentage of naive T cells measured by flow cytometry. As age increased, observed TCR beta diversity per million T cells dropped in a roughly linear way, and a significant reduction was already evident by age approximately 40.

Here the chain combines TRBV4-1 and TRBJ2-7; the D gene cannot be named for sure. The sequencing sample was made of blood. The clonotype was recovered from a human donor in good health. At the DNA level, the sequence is TGCGCCAGCAGGGGGTGGCGGGAGCAGTACTTC. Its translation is CASRGWREQYF.